Listed here are 23 T cell receptor beta chains from one sample, sequenced in a study of T-cell reconstitution after alpha-beta-depleted transplantation in children. A TCRbeta library incorporating unique molecular identifiers was prepared. MiXCR, applied by TCRdb to the PCR reads, yields one record per CDR3 protein. Among 200,000 to 300,000 distinct CDR3 sequences listed, around 25% were seen once. The material sequenced was PBMCs, mostly from graft donor cells, taken 360 days after TCRalphabeta/CD19-depleted stem cell transplant. These receptors were obtained from a female patient aged 2-15 years who had a stem cell transplant for congenital amegakaryocytic thrombocytopenia, so the T cells may come from the graft donor.

This clonotype was seen only a few times. This sequence joins TRBV18 and TRBJ1-1; unclear D gene. V dropped 5 bases and J dropped 1 base, with 14 bases sitting between them. The CDR3 sequence is 15 residues long. Germline V lookup: CDR1 KGHSH, CDR2 LQKENI. CDR3 sequence: CASSSGLVSNTEAFF. The CDR3 DNA sequence: TGTGCCAGCTCATCCGGGTTGGTCTCGAACACTGAAGCTTTCTTT.

J is TRBJ1-4 and V is TRBV5-1; the match to TRBD1 covers 7 bases. The CDR3 is made up of 15 amino acids. The ends lost 2 bases at V and 3 bases at J; junction bases unmatched: 4. Germline V lookup: CDR1 SGHRS, CDR2 YFSETQ. CDR3 residues: CASSFTGQPNEKLFF. In nucleotides, the CDR3 is TGCGCCAGCAGCTTCACGGGACAGCCTAATGAAAAACTGTTTTTT.

V is TRBV9 and J is TRBJ2-2; 13 bases match TRBD2. Germline V gene sequence: CDR1 SGDLS, CDR2 YYNGEE. J lost 3 bases, V lost 4 bases, and 9 bases had no gene match. This CDR3 is built from 18 residues. The CDR3 region has the DNA TGTGCCAGCAGCCCGGGACTAGCGGGGCCTGGGGACACCGGGGAGCTGTTTTTT. Its protein product is CASSPGLAGPGDTGELFF.

The chain is built from TRBV13 and TRBJ2-1, with TRBD2 as a possible D gene (6 bases). Trimming pared 6 bases from V and 1 base from J, leaving 10 bases between. Germline V CDR1 and CDR2: PRHDT, FYEKMQ (reference sequence). The CDR3 covers 14 residues. CDR3 region: CASSTGTSYNEQFF. The CDR3 DNA is TGTGCCAGCAGTACCGGGACTTCCTACAATGAGCAGTTCTTC.

This clonotype was recorded a few times. This chain uses TRBV4-3 with TRBJ2-5; 10 bases are a match to TRBD2. This CDR3 has 17 residues. The junction had 5 bases not matched to a gene; V was cut back by 0 bases and J by 1 base. The germline V gene has CDR1 LGHNA and CDR2 YSLEER. CDR3 residues: CASSQEGVAGGQETQYF. In nucleotides, the CDR3 is TGCGCCAGCAGCCAAGAAGGGGTAGCGGGAGGCCAAGAGACCCAGTACTTC.

V usage is TRBV12-3 or TRBV12-4 and J usage is TRBJ2-5; a possible D gene is TRBD2 (5 bases). V lost 6 bases and J lost 6, with 11 bases in between. The CDR3 runs 12 residues. The CDR3 protein is CASSRGQQTQYF. In DNA, the CDR3 is TGTGCCAGCAGCCGAGGGCAGCAGACCCAGTACTTC.

This chain joins TRBV29-1 and TRBJ2-1; maybe TRBD2 (5 bases). Looked up from germline, CDR1 is SQVTM and CDR2 is ANQGSEA. The V end was cut by 7 bases, the J end by 4 bases, with 14 bases between. The CDR3 is 13 residues long. The chain's CDR3 is CSACRDFYNEQFF. DNA for the CDR3: TGCAGCGCTTGTCGGGATTTTTACAATGAGCAGTTCTTC.

V usage is TRBV5-6 and J usage is TRBJ2-3, with no clear D. The length of the CDR3 is 17 residues. Germline loops: CDR1 SGHDT, CDR2 YYEEEE. The V end lost 0 bases, the J end lost 2 bases, and 16 bases lay between the germline ends. CDR3 nucleotide sequence: TGTGCCAGCAGCTTGGGGGGTTCTACCGGGCCCACAGATACGCAGTATTTT. This gives the protein CASSLGGSTGPTDTQYF.

There are a few counts of this clonotype. The chain is built from TRBV12-3 or TRBV12-4 and TRBJ2-1; D may be TRBD2 (6 bases). This CDR3 is built from 14 residues. Deletions cut 3 bases from V and 3 bases from J, with 9 bases between. CDR3 nucleotide sequence: TGTGCCAGCAGTTTCCTGACTAGCTACAATGAGCAGTTCTTC. This sequence encodes CASSFLTSYNEQFF.

Ten or more counts support this clonotype. The genes are TRBV6-2 or TRBV6-3 and TRBJ1-1; D might be TRBD1 (5 bases). CDR1 is MNHEY, CDR2 SVGEGT, per germline. The CDR3 extends over 12 amino acids. V lost 4 bases to trimming and J lost 8 bases, with 11 bases between them. The CDR3 region is CASSLIGTEAFF. The CDR3 region has the DNA TGTGCCAGCAGTTTAATCGGGACCGAAGCTTTCTTT.

This clonotype was observed a handful of times. The chain joins TRBV6-2 or TRBV6-3 to TRBJ2-7; a possible D gene is TRBD2 (6 bases). The germline gives CDR1 MNHEY, CDR2 SVGEGT. The V end lost 7 bases, the J end lost 3 bases, and 10 bases lay between the germline ends. CDR3 size: 12 residues. The CDR3 DNA is TGTGCCAGCACGGGAGAAGACTACGAGCAGTACTTC. Its protein product is CASTGEDYEQYF.

This clonotype occurred many times. This chain uses TRBV10-3 with TRBJ2-7, with D uncertain. The germline V gene encodes CDR1 ENHRY and CDR2 SYGVKD. Trimming removed 4 bases from V and 1 base from J, with 11 bases in between. The CDR3 runs 14 residues. The CDR3 loop is CAISASWESYEQYF. The CDR3 DNA sequence: TGTGCCATCAGTGCGAGTTGGGAATCCTACGAGCAGTACTTC.

The CDR3 bases are TGTGCCAGCAGCCCCAACTCCATCTGGGAGCAGTACTTC. Translation: CASSPNSIWEQYF. This chain joins TRBV7-9 and TRBJ2-7; D is uncertain. The CDR3 covers 13 residues. Germline-derived CDR1 and CDR2 are SEHNR and FQNEAQ (reference sequence). V was pared by 5 bases and J by 7 bases, with 15 bases between.

The CDR3 region has the DNA TGCGCCAGCAGCTTCAACCCCCTGACTAGCGGGGGGACCCAAGAGACCCAGTACTTC. Translated: CASSFNPLTSGGTQETQYF. The rearrangement links TRBV5-1 to TRBJ2-5, with 13 bases that match TRBD2. V gave up 2 bases and J gave up 1 base; unmatched junction bases: 11. Looked up from germline, CDR1 is SGHRS and CDR2 is YFSETQ. There are 19 residues in the CDR3.

The V gene is TRBV11-1, the J gene TRBJ2-7; 9 positions match TRBD2. The V segment lost 3 bases and the J segment 0 bases; nucleotides outside the gene matches: 6. The length of the CDR3 is 16 residues. Looked up from germline, CDR1 is SGHAT and CDR2 is FQDESV (reference sequence). The CDR3 protein is CASSFQRGESSYEQYF. CDR3 DNA sequence: TGTGCCAGCAGCTTTCAGCGGGGGGAAAGCTCCTACGAGCAGTACTTC. Supplemented by reference TRBV11-1 and TRBJ2-7, the full variable domain reads EAEVAQSPRYKITEKSQAVAFWCDPISGHATLYWYRQILGQGPELLVQFQDESVVDDSQLPKDRFSAERLKGVDSTLKIQPAELGDSAMYLCASSFQRGESSYEQYFGPGTRLTVT.

Only a few counts were recorded for this clonotype. The chain joins TRBV3-1 to TRBJ2-3; D gene ambiguous. Trimming shortened V by 4 bases and J by 8 bases, and 10 bases separated the two germline ends. CDR1 and CDR2 (germline): LGHDT, YNNKEL (reference sequence). The CDR3 extends over 12 amino acids. The CDR3 DNA reads as TGTGCCAGCAGCCCCACAGTGGGTACGCAGTATTTT. Protein sequence: CASSPTVGTQYF.

This chain connects TRBV5-6 to TRBJ1-6; 8 positions match TRBD1. Unmatched junction bases numbered 5, after V lost 1 base and J lost 11 bases. Per germline, CDR1 SGHDT and CDR2 YYEEEE. CDR3 length: 14 amino acids. CDR3 in DNA: TGTGCCAGCAGCTTGTCGCAGGGGGCGACACCCCTCCACTTT. Residues: CASSLSQGATPLHF.

The chain has TRBV28 and TRBJ2-3; maybe TRBD2 (5 bases). CDR1 is MDHEN, CDR2 SYDVKM, per germline. The V and J ends lost 6 bases and 3 bases respectively, with 16 bases between them. This CDR3 is 15 amino acids long. The CDR3 region is CASSLPEPGTDTQYF. The CDR3 coding sequence is TGTGCCAGCAGCCTACCCGAACCGGGGACAGATACGCAGTATTTT.

This clonotype came up many times. The rearrangement joins TRBV24-1 to TRBJ2-2; the D gene is possibly TRBD2 (6 bases). The CDR3 spans 14 residues. Germline lookup yields CDR1 KGHDR and CDR2 SFDVKD. With 1 base removed from V and 13 bases from J, the gap between germline ends came to 15 bases. The CDR3 DNA reads as TGTGCCACCAGTGATTTAATTCTGGAGGGCCGGCTGTTTTTT. Its protein product is CATSDLILEGRLFF.

Many counts were recorded for this clonotype. The chain couples TRBV6-4 to TRBJ2-1, with D unresolved. The CDR3 contains 12 residues. Trimming stripped 3 bases from V and 7 bases from J, with 7 bases between. Germline V gives CDR1 MRHNA, CDR2 SNTAGT. The CDR3 bases are TGTGCCAGCAGTGAAGGTGGGAATGAGCAGTTCTTC. Residues: CASSEGGNEQFF.

This clonotype was seen only a few times. The chain joins TRBV12-3 or TRBV12-4 to TRBJ2-3, with TRBD2 matching over 8 bases. CDR3 length: 15 amino acids. The V and J ends lost 5 bases and 4 bases, in that order; junction bases with no gene match: 8. CDR3 nucleotide sequence: TGTGCCAGCAGTCCTTCCGGGACTAGATCAGATACGCAGTATTTT. This sequence encodes CASSPSGTRSDTQYF.

V usage is TRBV12-3 or TRBV12-4 and J usage is TRBJ2-5; 7 positions agree with TRBD2. With V trimmed by 7 bases and J by 5 bases, 10 bases remained unmatched. The CDR3 is 14 amino acids. CDR3 coding DNA: TGTGCCAGCACTACGATACCCGGGGGGGAGACCCAGTACTTC. Translated: CASTTIPGGETQYF.

There are a few counts of this clonotype. The chain joins TRBV7-2 to TRBJ2-1; tentative D call: TRBD2 (5 bases). V lost 0 bases to trimming and J lost 13 bases, with 16 bases between them. The CDR3 has 14 residues. Germline CDR1 SGHTA, CDR2 FQGNSA. This chain's CDR3 is CASSLAEDSSYQFF. CDR3 in DNA: TGTGCCAGCAGCTTAGCGGAGGACTCATCCTATCAGTTCTTC.